This T cell receptor (beta chain) was recorded in a study of cytomegalovirus exposure and HLA in healthy donors. Broader study findings: Subsequent analysis revealed that first-cohort TCR clusters tended to co-occur in the 120 validation repertoires. The study recorded about 160 TCR beta chains that were cytomegalovirus-associated.

The donors were in the approximately 120-subject validation cohort, distinct from the 666-subject first cohort. TCRdb's table, derived via immunoSEQ multiplex PCR, lists solely in-frame clones and lacks some. This table holds tens of thousands of clones, about 93% found once. As for this clone: Its target is not known.

The CDR3 covers 14 residues. Germline-derived CDR1 and CDR2 are SGHDT and YYEEEE. Between the trimmed V and J ends, which lost 1 base and 3 bases, there was a span of 11 bases. This sequence was found in a woman aged 18-29 years in good health and CMV-seropositive. The sequenced sample was PBMCs. This chain uses TRBV5-6 with TRBJ2-7; the D is unclear. CDR3 residues: CASSLYPQDYEQYF. The CDR3 nucleotides read TGTGCCAGCAGCTTGTACCCCCAGGACTACGAGCAGTACTTC.